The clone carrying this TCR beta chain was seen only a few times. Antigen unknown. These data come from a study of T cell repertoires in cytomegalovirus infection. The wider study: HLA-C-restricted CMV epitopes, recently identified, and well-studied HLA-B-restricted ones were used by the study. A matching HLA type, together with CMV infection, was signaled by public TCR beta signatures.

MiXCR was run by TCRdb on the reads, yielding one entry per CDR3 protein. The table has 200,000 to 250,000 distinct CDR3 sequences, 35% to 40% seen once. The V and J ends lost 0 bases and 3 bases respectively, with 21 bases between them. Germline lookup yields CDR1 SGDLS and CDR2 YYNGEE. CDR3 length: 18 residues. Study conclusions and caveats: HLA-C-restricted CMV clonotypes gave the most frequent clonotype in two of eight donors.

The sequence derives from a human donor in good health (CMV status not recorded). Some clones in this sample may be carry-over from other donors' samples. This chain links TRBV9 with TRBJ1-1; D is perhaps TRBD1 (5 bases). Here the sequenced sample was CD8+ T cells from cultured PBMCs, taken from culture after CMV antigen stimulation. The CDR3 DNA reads TGTGCCAGCAGCGTAGTCCCGATTCTCCAGGGAACCGACACTGAAGCTTTCTTT. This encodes CASSVVPILQGTDTEAFF. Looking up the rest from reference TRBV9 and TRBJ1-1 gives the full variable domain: DSGVTQTPKHLITATGQRVTLRCSPRSGDLSVYWYQQSLDQGLQFLIQYYNGEERAKGNILERFSAQQFPDLHSELNLSSLELGDSALYFCASSVVPILQGTDTEAFFGQGTRLTVV.